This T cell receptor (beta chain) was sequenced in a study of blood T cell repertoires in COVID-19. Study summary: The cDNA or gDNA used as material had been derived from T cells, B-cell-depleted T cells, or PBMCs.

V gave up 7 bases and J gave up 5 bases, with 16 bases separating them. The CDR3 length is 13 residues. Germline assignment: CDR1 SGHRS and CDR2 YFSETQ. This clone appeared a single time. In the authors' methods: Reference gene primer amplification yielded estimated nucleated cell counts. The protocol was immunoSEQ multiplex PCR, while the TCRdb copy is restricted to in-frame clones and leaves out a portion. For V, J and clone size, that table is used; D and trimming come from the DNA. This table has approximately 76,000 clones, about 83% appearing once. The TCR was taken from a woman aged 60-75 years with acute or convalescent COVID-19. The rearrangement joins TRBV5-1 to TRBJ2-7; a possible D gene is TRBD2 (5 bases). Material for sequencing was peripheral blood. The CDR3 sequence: CASSPVEEDEQYF. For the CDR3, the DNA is TGCGCCAGCTCACCTGTGGAGGAGGACGAGCAGTACTTC.